These 23 T cell receptor beta chains came from one sample sequenced in a study of OX40 agonist ivuxolimab in advanced cancers. Repertoires were generated with immunoSEQ multiplex PCR, while TCRdb's copy carries only in-frame clones and drops some. The data contain about 29,000 clones, around 90% of them singletons. This specimen was CD4+ or CD8+ T cells sorted from blood, taken in a trial of the OX40 agonist ivuxolimab. These receptors originate from an adult with an advanced solid tumor such as melanoma, head and neck, liver or kidney cancer.

In its sample, this clone was seen a few times. This rearrangement joins TRBV7-8 to TRBJ2-1; 7 nucleotides match TRBD2. From germline, CDR1 is SGHVS and CDR2 FQNEAQ. V dropped 4 bases and J dropped 6; count of bases not matched to a gene: 6. There are 14 residues in the CDR3. In DNA form, the CDR3 reads TGTGCCAGCAGCTCAAGCGGGGCCCCCAATGAGCAGTTCTTC. It encodes CASSSSGAPNEQFF.

V gene TRBV4-1 combines with J gene TRBJ1-1; tentative D call: TRBD1 (5 bases). Trimming left V 3 bases short and J 6 bases short, with 8 bases between. Germline CDR1 reads MGHRA; CDR2 reads YSYEKL. This CDR3 contains 12 residues. In DNA form, the CDR3 reads TGCGCCAGCAGCCATGGGGGGTCTGAAGCTTTCTTT. Protein sequence: CASSHGGSEAFF.

The CDR3 bases are TGCGCCAGTCTATCGGGAGAGACTAGTCATTACAATGAGCAGTTCTTC. Translated: CASLSGETSHYNEQFF. The chain employs TRBV5-1 and TRBJ2-1; D is perhaps TRBD2 (6 bases). The V end was cut by 8 bases, the J end by 4 bases, with 22 bases between. The CDR3 totals 16 residues. The germline V gene encodes CDR1 SGHRS and CDR2 YFSETQ.

The V call is TRBV5-1, the J call TRBJ2-4, with D tentatively TRBD1 (5 bases). The CDR3 is made up of 14 amino acids. The ends were cut back, 1 base at V and 5 bases at J, with 10 bases in the middle. Germline assignment: CDR1 SGHRS and CDR2 YFSETQ. This CDR3 reads CASSLKGAQNIQYF. The CDR3 nucleotides read TGCGCCAGCAGCTTGAAAGGGGCACAAAACATTCAGTACTTC.

The V and J genes are TRBV14 and TRBJ2-7, with D unclear. From germline, CDR1 is SGHDN and CDR2 FVKESK. V was cut by 0 bases and J by 3 bases, with 6 bases left in between. CDR3 size: 13 residues. Written as DNA, the CDR3 is TGTGCCAGCAGCCAAGATGGAAACTACGAGCAGTACTTC. Translated: CASSQDGNYEQYF.

This clone was detected a few times. The chain links TRBV11-2 to TRBJ1-5, with D unclear. Germline assignment: CDR1 SGHAT and CDR2 FQNNGV. Between the trimmed V and J ends, which lost 1 base and 2 bases, there was a span of 6 bases. The CDR3 is 14 amino acids. The CDR3 reads CASSLAEGNQPQHF. CDR3 sequence (DNA): TGTGCCAGCAGCTTAGCTGAAGGCAATCAGCCCCAGCATTTT.

This rearrangement joins TRBV5-1 to TRBJ2-2; 8 nucleotides align to TRBD1. With 2 bases clipped from V and 4 bases from J, the junction kept 4 bases outside the gene matches. This CDR3 is 15 amino acids long. The germline V gene has CDR1 SGHRS and CDR2 YFSETQ. CDR3 in DNA: TGCGCCAGCAGCTTAGGACAGGGTGGCACCGGGGAGCTGTTTTTT. Translating it yields CASSLGQGGTGELFF.

V is TRBV18 and J is TRBJ2-7; D tentatively fits TRBD1 or TRBD2 (5 bases each). V lost 5 bases, J lost 3 bases, and 17 bases lay in between. Looked up from germline, CDR1 is KGHSH and CDR2 is LQKENI. The CDR3 sequence is 15 residues long. The CDR3 nucleotides are TGTGCCAGCTCAGCGGATGGGACGCCAAGCTACGAGCAGTACTTC. The encoded protein is CASSADGTPSYEQYF.

The chain uses TRBV6-5 and TRBJ2-7, with TRBD1 identical over 7 bases. The CDR3 is made up of 14 amino acids. The V gene's germline CDR1 is MNHEY and CDR2 SVGAGI. V shed 10 bases and J 0 bases; nucleotides not matched to a gene: 9. The CDR3 DNA sequence: TGTGCCACCAAACAGGGGCTAAGCTCCTACGAGCAGTACTTC. Protein: CATKQGLSSYEQYF.

The chain couples TRBV27 to TRBJ2-3, with D possibly being TRBD2 (5 bases). V gave up 6 bases and J gave up 4 bases, with 11 bases separating them. Per germline, CDR1 MNHEY and CDR2 SMNVEV (reference sequence). CDR3 length: 13 residues. The CDR3 coding sequence is TGTGCCAGCAGCTACCTAGCAGCAGATACGCAGTATTTT. This encodes CASSYLAADTQYF.

The chain joins TRBV6-6 to TRBJ1-1; 9 bases align to TRBD1. The CDR3 is 13 residues long. The trim removed 6 bases at V and 4 bases at J, leaving 3 bases unmatched. The V gene's germline CDR1 is MNHNY and CDR2 SVGAGI (reference sequence). CDR3 bases: TGTGCCAGCAGACCGGGACAGGGCACTGAAGCTTTCTTT. It encodes CASRPGQGTEAFF.

The V gene is TRBV7-8, the J gene TRBJ2-7; 9 bases match TRBD1. Germline-derived CDR1 and CDR2 are SGHVS and FQNEAQ. This CDR3 has 17 residues. V gave up 1 base and J gave up 6 bases; unmatched junction bases: 13. CDR3 protein: CASSLVLRGTGSVEQYF. CDR3 DNA sequence: TGTGCCAGCAGCTTAGTGTTGAGGGGGACAGGGTCGGTCGAGCAGTACTTC.

The gene calls are TRBV19 and TRBJ2-7; D may match TRBD1 or TRBD2 (5 bases each). CDR1 and CDR2 from the germline V gene are LNHDA and SQIVND (reference sequence). Trimming stripped 8 bases from V and 1 base from J, with 12 bases between. CDR3 length: 13 amino acids. CDR3 DNA sequence: TGTGCCAGTTCTCCGGGACCTTCCTACGAGCAGTACTTC. Protein sequence: CASSPGPSYEQYF.

J is TRBJ2-6 and V is TRBV5-7; weak D call: TRBD1 (6 bases). TRBV5-7 is recorded as an ORF, its role being uncertain. This CDR3 has 15 residues. With 5 bases removed from V and 0 bases from J, the gap between germline ends came to 9 bases. CDR3 residues: CASRTGSSGANVLTF. The CDR3 region has the DNA TGTGCCAGCAGAACAGGGTCCTCTGGGGCCAACGTCCTGACTTTC.

The chain carries TRBV14 and TRBJ2-7; D not certain. The CDR3 extends over 14 amino acids. Germline V gene data show CDR1 as SGHDN and CDR2 as FVKESK. The germline V and J ends were trimmed by 3 bases and 6 bases, with 15 bases remaining between them. This chain's CDR3 is CASSHAGPRGEQYF. In DNA form, the CDR3 reads TGTGCCAGCAGCCACGCCGGGCCCCGAGGCGAGCAGTACTTC.

The chain joins TRBV28 to TRBJ1-5, with D possibly matching TRBD1 (5 bases). The germline V gene encodes CDR1 MDHEN and CDR2 SYDVKM. Trimming took off 3 bases at V and 7 bases at J, with 16 bases between the two ends. This CDR3 comprises 15 residues. The CDR3 DNA follows: TGTGCCAGCAGTTTGAGGTTCAGGGCCAAGCAGCCCCAGCATTTT. It translates to CASSLRFRAKQPQHF.

The V call is TRBV7-9, the J call TRBJ1-1; D gene ambiguous. Germline V lookup: CDR1 SEHNR, CDR2 FQNEAQ (reference sequence). V was shortened by 5 bases and J by 4 bases, with 11 bases between the two germline ends. The CDR3 covers 13 residues. Here the CDR3 DNA reads TGTGCCAGCAGCCGGACGGACGGCACTGAAGCTTTCTTT. Residues: CASSRTDGTEAFF. Full variable domain (outside the CDR3, taken from reference TRBV7-9 and TRBJ1-1): DTGVSQNPRHKITKRGQNVTFRCDPISEHNRLYWYRQTLGQGPEFLTYFQNEAQLEKSRLLSDRFSAERPKGSFSTLEIQRTEQGDSAMYLCASSRTDGTEAFFGQGTRLTVV.

This rearrangement joins TRBV28 to TRBJ2-1; maybe TRBD2 (5 bases). CDR1 is MDHEN and CDR2 is SYDVKM in the germline V gene. V shed 6 bases and J shed 6 bases, with 15 bases lying between them. This CDR3 region has 14 residues. CDR3 loop: CASRPPGGSNEQFF. The CDR3 DNA reads as TGTGCCAGCAGACCCCCCGGCGGGTCCAATGAGCAGTTCTTC.

Sample share makes this clone medium-sized. This chain connects TRBV21-1 to TRBJ1-2; no DNA check was done on the table's D call, TRBD1. TRBV21-1 is deemed a pseudogene. The CDR3 length is 15 residues. As DNA, the CDR3 is TGTGCCAGCAGCAGGGTACGGCAGGGGGCTGGGGGCTACACCTTC. Protein: CASSRVRQGAGGYTF.

V is TRBV19 and J is TRBJ1-2, with 10 bases identical to TRBD1. The CDR3 spans 13 residues. After removal of 7 bases from V and 5 bases from J, the junction contained 4 bases not matched to a gene. Looked up from germline, CDR1 is LNHDA and CDR2 is SQIVND (reference sequence). This chain's CDR3 is CASIGGQGYGYTF. The CDR3 bases are TGTGCCAGTATCGGGGGACAGGGGTATGGCTACACCTTC.

This sequence joins TRBV14 and TRBJ2-5, with D possibly matching TRBD1 (5 bases). This CDR3 has 13 amino acids. Germline lookup yields CDR1 SGHDN and CDR2 FVKESK. The V end was cut by 3 bases, the J end by 4 bases, with 9 bases between. CDR3 protein: CASSHLDRETQYF. CDR3 in DNA: TGTGCCAGCAGCCACCTAGACAGAGAGACCCAGTACTTC.

V is TRBV6-5 and J is TRBJ2-7; D possibly corresponds to TRBD1 (6 bases). Germline V gene lookup returns CDR1 MNHEY and CDR2 SVGAGI. V gave up 6 bases and J gave up 7 bases, with 16 bases separating them. The CDR3 is 13 residues long. CDR3 nucleotide sequence: TGTGCCAGCAGCCGAGAAAAGGACAGTGAGCAGTACTTC. It encodes CASSREKDSEQYF.

This chain links TRBV6-5 with TRBJ1-1, with 8 bases identical to TRBD1. Germline values: CDR1 MNHEY, CDR2 SVGAGI. The trim removed 4 bases at V and 3 bases at J, leaving 1 base unmatched. This CDR3 is built from 13 residues. CDR3 protein: CASSSTGDTEAFF. The CDR3 coding sequence is TGTGCCAGCAGTTCGACAGGGGACACTGAAGCTTTCTTT.